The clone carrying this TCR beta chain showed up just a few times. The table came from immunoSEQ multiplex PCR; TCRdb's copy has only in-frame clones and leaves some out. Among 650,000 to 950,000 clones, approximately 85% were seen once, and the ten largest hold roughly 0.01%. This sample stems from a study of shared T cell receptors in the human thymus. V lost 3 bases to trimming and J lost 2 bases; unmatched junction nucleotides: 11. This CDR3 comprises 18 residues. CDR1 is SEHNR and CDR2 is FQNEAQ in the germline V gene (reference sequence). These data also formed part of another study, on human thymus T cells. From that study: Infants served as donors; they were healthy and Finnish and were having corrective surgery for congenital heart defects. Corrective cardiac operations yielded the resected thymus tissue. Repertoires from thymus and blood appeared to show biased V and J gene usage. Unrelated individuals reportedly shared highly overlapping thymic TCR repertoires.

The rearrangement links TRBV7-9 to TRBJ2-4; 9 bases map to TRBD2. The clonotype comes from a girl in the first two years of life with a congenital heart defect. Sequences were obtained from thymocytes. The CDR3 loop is CASSFGIESGGTKNIQYF. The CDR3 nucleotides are TGTGCCAGCAGCTTCGGTATAGAGAGCGGGGGGACCAAAAACATTCAGTACTTC.